This TCR beta chain derives from a study of cytomegalovirus exposure and HLA in healthy donors. Donors in the study were healthy people who gave bone marrow. PCR employed 60 Vbeta and 13 Jbeta primers. Sequencing was performed with immunoSEQ multiplex PCR; in TCRdb, only in-frame clones are kept and a portion is missing. The repertoire holds 150,000 to 200,000 clones, with 79% as singletons. Points from the study as a whole: It was reported in a later analysis that an Asian-associated ancestry cluster showed fewer N-insertions than the roughly 710-donor mean.

As concerns this clone: The target antigen is unknown.

V shed 3 bases, J shed 5 bases, and the junction held 7 bases outside the gene matches. Germline V lookup: CDR1 ENHRY, CDR2 SYGVKD. There are 17 residues in the CDR3. Sequenced material: PBMCs. This sequence joins TRBV10-3 and TRBJ2-2, with TRBD1 matching 12 bases. The clonotype was recovered from a woman in her forties or fifties in good health and CMV-seronegative. CDR3 residues: CAISDPGTGGATGELFF. In nucleotides, the CDR3 is TGTGCCATCAGTGACCCTGGGACAGGGGGCGCGACCGGGGAGCTGTTTTTT.